These T cell receptor beta chains were read from a single sample in a study of technical replicates of blood from a few donors. Only in-frame clones appear in the TCRdb table, and some are missing; sequencing was by immunoSEQ multiplex PCR. The data show 60,000 to 80,000 clones, with about nine tenths seen just once and 4.5% to 5% held by the top ten. Sequenced input: PBMCs. The receptors derive from a human donor in good health. Some clones in this sample may be carry-over from other donors' samples. Each CDR3 is given with its conserved first and last residue. D genes are given only for firm matches. The size entry is marked missing in some rows and otherwise reads once, few, many or a size class.

V gene	D gene	clone size	J gene	CDR3 protein	CDR3 DNA
TRBV30	-	-	TRBJ2-6	CAWSVGAGQSSGANVLTF	TGTGCCTGGAGTGTGGGGGCAGGCCAAAGCTCTGGGGCCAACGTCCTGACTTTC
TRBV7-2	TRBD2	-	TRBJ2-7	CASTPGGVLGYEQYF	TGTGCCAGCACTCCCGGGGGGGTCCTGGGGTACGAGCAGTACTTC
TRBV19	TRBD1	-	TRBJ2-2	CASSGQANGELFF	TGTGCCAGCTCGGGACAGGCAAACGGGGAGCTGTTTTTT
TRBV21-1	-	-	TRBJ2-7	CASGPTRAGGENYNEQYF	TGTGCCAGCGGTCCTACCCGGGCGGGGGGGGAGAACTATAACGAGCAGTACTTC
TRBV5-1	TRBD1	-	TRBJ1-2	CASSQGTGRGYGYTF	TGCGCCAGCAGCCAAGGGACAGGGCGAGGGTATGGCTACACCTTC
TRBV4-2	TRBD1	-	TRBJ2-5	CASSQETGGGETQYF	TGTGCCAGCAGCCAAGAAACAGGGGGCGGTGAGACCCAGTACTTC
TRBV7-8	TRBD2	-	TRBJ2-1	CASSGPGTSNEQFF	TGTGCCAGCAGCGGCCCCGGGACTAGTAATGAGCAGTTCTTC
TRBV5-1	TRBD2	-	TRBJ2-5	CASSYGTSGGETQYF	TGCGCCAGCAGCTACGGGACTAGCGGGGGAGAGACCCAGTACTTC
TRBV4-2	TRBD1	few	TRBJ1-4	CASSPQGQGNEKLFF	TGTGCCAGCAGCCCCCAGGGACAGGGGAATGAAAAACTGTTTTTT
TRBV5-6	TRBD1	-	TRBJ1-2	CASSPMGQNYGYTF	TGTGCCAGCAGCCCGATGGGACAGAACTATGGCTACACCTTC
TRBV15	TRBD1	-	TRBJ2-7	CATSRVDRGYEQYF	TGTGCCACCAGCAGAGTCGACAGGGGCTACGAGCAGTACTTC
TRBV4-2	TRBD1	-	TRBJ1-2	CASSQGRDRGPLNYGYTF	TGTGCCAGCAGCCAAGGACGGGACAGGGGACCCCTTAACTATGGCTACACCTTC
TRBV10-3	TRBD2	once	TRBJ2-2	CAISEVGGATGELFF	TGTGCCATCAGTGAGGTCGGGGGGGCCACCGGGGAGCTGTTTTTT
TRBV19	TRBD2	-	TRBJ2-7	CASSSGGAGEQYF	TGTGCCAGTAGTAGCGGGGGGGCAGGGGAGCAGTACTTC
TRBV14	-	-	TRBJ2-7	CASSQSAYEQYF	TGTGCCAGCAGCCAGAGTGCCTACGAGCAGTACTTC
TRBV6-1	-	-	TRBJ1-4	CASSDVRVEKLFF	TGTGCCAGCAGCGACGTGCGGGTTGAAAAACTGTTTTTT
TRBV9	-	-	TRBJ2-7	CASSETVPGEQYF	TGTGCCAGCAGCGAGACAGTGCCGGGCGAGCAGTACTTC
TRBV12-5	-	-	TRBJ2-7	CASGPTGFYEQYF	TGTGCTAGTGGTCCGACAGGCTTCTACGAGCAGTACTTC
TRBV27	TRBD2	-	TRBJ2-7	CASSLLGGGAIGEQYF	TGTGCCAGCAGTTTATTGGGCGGGGGGGCCATTGGCGAGCAGTACTTC
TRBV27	TRBD2	-	TRBJ2-5	CASSLVGGRVETQYF	TGTGCCAGCAGTTTAGTCGGGGGGAGGGTAGAGACCCAGTACTTC
TRBV5-1	TRBD1	-	TRBJ1-1	CASSRGTGPATEAFF	TGCGCCAGCAGCCGTGGGACAGGCCCGGCCACTGAAGCTTTCTTT
TRBV6-1	TRBD1	-	TRBJ1-2	CASSGRTGGSGYTF	TGTGCCAGCAGTGGCCGGACAGGGGGCTCTGGCTACACCTTC
TRBV7-9	-	-	TRBJ1-2	CASSLAGAGGYTF	TGTGCCAGCAGCTTAGCGGGGGCTGGTGGCTACACCTTC
TRBV7-9	-	-	TRBJ2-5	CASSQGYSYQETQYF	TGTGCCAGCAGCCAAGGATACAGTTACCAAGAGACCCAGTACTTC
TRBV7-6	-	-	TRBJ2-1	CASSSPPGLASSYNEQFF	TGTGCCAGCAGCTCCCCGCCAGGACTTGCTAGCTCCTACAATGAGCAGTTCTTC
TRBV5-1	-	once	TRBJ2-7	CASSLSTYEQYF	TGCGCCAGCAGCTTGTCCACCTACGAGCAGTACTTC
TRBV10-3	-	-	TRBJ1-5	CAIKGEELQPQHF	TGTGCCATCAAGGGGGAAGAGCTTCAGCCCCAGCATTTT
TRBV7-9	TRBD2	-	TRBJ2-5	CASSLVAGRETQYF	TGTGCCAGCAGCTTAGTAGCGGGGAGGGAGACCCAGTACTTC
TRBV7-2	-	-	TRBJ1-1	CASSPDSYTEAFF	TGTGCCAGCAGCCCGGACAGCTACACTGAAGCTTTCTTT
TRBV5-6	TRBD1	-	TRBJ2-3	CASSLDGTGITDTQYF	TGTGCCAGCAGCTTGGATGGGACAGGGATCACAGATACGCAGTATTTT
TRBV5-1	TRBD1	-	TRBJ2-1	CASSLVDRVGNEQFF	TGCGCCAGCAGCTTGGTTGACAGGGTGGGTAATGAGCAGTTCTTC
TRBV30	-	-	TRBJ1-2	CAWSVRGANYGYTF	TGTGCCTGGAGTGTACGCGGAGCTAACTATGGCTACACCTTC
TRBV12-5	-	-	TRBJ1-5	CASGLPRVQPQHF	TGTGCTAGTGGTTTACCCAGGGTTCAGCCCCAGCATTTT
TRBV11-2	TRBD1	-	TRBJ2-7	CASSLGTGDYYEQYF	TGTGCCAGCAGCTTAGGGACAGGGGATTACTACGAGCAGTACTTC
TRBV20-1	-	-	TRBJ2-2	CSVQGSRELFF	TGCAGTGTACAGGGTTCCCGGGAGCTGTTTTTT
TRBV4-1	TRBD1	-	TRBJ2-2	CASSRDGTVNTGELFF	TGCGCCAGCAGCAGGGACGGGACAGTGAACACCGGGGAGCTGTTTTTT
TRBV15	TRBD1	-	TRBJ1-6	CATSRGQARGSPLHF	TGTGCCACCAGCAGGGGACAGGCCAGGGGGTCACCCCTCCACTTT
TRBV27	TRBD1	-	TRBJ1-6	CASGDRVNSPLHF	TGTGCCAGCGGGGACAGAGTGAATTCACCCCTCCACTTT
TRBV5-1	-	-	TRBJ2-7	CASSYGTSYEQYF	TGCGCCAGCAGCTACGGGACATCGTACGAGCAGTACTTC
TRBV4-2	-	-	TRBJ1-6	CASSQVGAGNFNSPLHF	TGTGCCAGCAGCCAAGTAGGGGCGGGGAACTTTAATTCACCCCTCCACTTT
TRBV9	-	-	TRBJ2-5	CASSVEEVTPKKYF	TGTGCCAGCAGCGTAGAAGAGGTTACTCCGAAGAAGTACTTC
TRBV5-1	-	-	TRBJ1-1	CASSLMEMNTEAFF	TGCGCCAGCAGCTTGATGGAGATGAACACTGAAGCTTTCTTT
TRBV7-2	TRBD2	-	TRBJ2-3	CASSLDPLAGGSDTQYF	TGTGCCAGCAGCTTAGATCCCCTAGCGGGAGGGTCAGATACGCAGTATTTT
TRBV9	TRBD1	few	TRBJ1-1	CASSVGGQGFTEAFF	TGTGCCAGCAGCGTAGGGGGACAGGGCTTCACTGAAGCTTTCTTT
TRBV9	TRBD2	few	TRBJ2-3	CASSLGLAGVTSTDTQYF	TGTGCCAGCAGCTTGGGACTAGCGGGGGTCACTAGCACAGATACGCAGTATTTT
TRBV4-3	-	-	TRBJ1-4	CASSPTIGAFGGLFF	TGCGCCAGCAGCCCTACAATCGGGGCCTTTGGGGGGCTGTTTTTT
TRBV4-1	-	-	TRBJ1-5	CASSQQVSNQPQHF	TGCGCCAGCAGCCAACAGGTTAGCAATCAGCCCCAGCATTTT
TRBV6-1	TRBD1	-	TRBJ1-5	CASSEALSRTGANQPQHF	TGTGCCAGCAGTGAAGCGCTATCAAGGACAGGGGCCAATCAGCCCCAGCATTTT
TRBV7-9	-	-	TRBJ2-2	CASSGSRKSNTGELFF	TGTGCCAGCAGCGGGAGCCGGAAATCGAACACCGGGGAGCTGTTTTTT
TRBV19	-	-	TRBJ1-5	CASSSREGSNQPQHF	TGTGCCAGTAGTTCCAGAGAGGGAAGCAATCAGCCCCAGCATTTT
TRBV7-8	TRBD1	-	TRBJ1-5	CASSLAPTGTYNQPQHF	TGTGCCAGCAGCTTGGCCCCGACAGGGACTTACAATCAGCCCCAGCATTTT
TRBV7-9	-	-	TRBJ2-7	CASSQWGGGKASYEQYF	TGTGCCAGCAGCCAATGGGGGGGCGGTAAAGCCTCCTACGAGCAGTACTTC
TRBV4-2	-	once	TRBJ2-3	CASSQERLVGASTDTQYF	TGTGCCAGCAGCCAAGAACGTCTGGTGGGAGCCAGCACAGATACGCAGTATTTT
TRBV4-2	TRBD2	-	TRBJ2-7	CASSQVNSGGTYEQYF	TGTGCCAGCAGCCAAGTTAATAGCGGGGGAACCTACGAGCAGTACTTC